These 16 T cell receptor beta chains were sequenced from one sample in a study of early stage breast cancer tumors (dated 2017 in TCRdb). Receptor libraries were prepared by the immunoSEQ multiplex PCR assay. Held by TCRdb, this immuneACCESS table contains in-frame sequences only and omits some clones. Under half of the omission traces to an unresolved V gene where checked; the cause of the rest is unknown. The sample has more than 65,000 clones on record, 80% of them singletons. The top ten constitute 4.7% of the sample. Sequenced input: blood. The receptors stem from a person in their 40s with breast cancer.

This clone was seen a few times. CDR3 nucleotide sequence: TGTGCCAGCAGTTTATCCGGAGCGCAGCAGCCCCAGCATTTT. It yields the protein CASSLSGAQQPQHF. The rearrangement joins TRBV27 to TRBJ1-5; D is ambiguous. Germline assignment: CDR1 MNHEY and CDR2 SMNVEV (reference sequence). The CDR3 runs to 14 residues. V was shortened by 0 bases and J by 7 bases, with 10 bases between the two germline ends.

V gene TRBV11-2 combines with J gene TRBJ2-2; D gene ambiguous. V lost 4 bases to trimming and J lost 1 base, with 4 bases between them. CDR1 is SGHAT, CDR2 FQNNGV, per germline. This CDR3 has 13 residues. CDR3 residues: CASSSGNTGELFF. In nucleotides, the CDR3 is TGTGCCAGCAGCTCCGGGAACACCGGGGAGCTGTTTTTT. The variable domain in full, completed from reference TRBV11-2 and TRBJ2-2, reads EAGVAQSPRYKIIEKRQSVAFWCNPISGHATLYWYQQILGQGPKLLIQFQNNGVVDDSQLPKDRFSAERLKGVDSTLKIQPAKLEDSAVYLCASSSGNTGELFFGEGSRLTVL.

This chain connects TRBV7-3 to TRBJ2-5, with 9 positions matching TRBD2. Germline CDR1 and CDR2: SGHTA and FQGTGA. This CDR3 contains 13 residues. V lost 5 bases to trimming and J lost 4 bases; unmatched junction nucleotides: 2. This CDR3 reads CASSAGLAETQYF. DNA of the CDR3: TGTGCCAGCAGCGCGGGACTAGCAGAGACCCAGTACTTC.

In regard to this clone: The DNA is left out, because the CDR3 cannot be placed on it with certainty; the CDR3 is given as TCRdb lists it. The chain combines TRBV28 with TRBJ1-1. Counting both end residues, the CDR3 totals 14 amino acids. Germline values: CDR1 MDHEN, CDR2 SYDVKM. CDR3 in amino acids: CASSTSAALLEAFF.

The J gene is TRBJ2-7, the V gene TRBV7-8, with a tentative D call TRBD2 (6 bases). There are 15 residues in the CDR3. Trimming removed 1 base at V and 0 bases at J, with 10 bases between. Germline CDR1 SGHVS, CDR2 FQNEAQ. The CDR3 DNA sequence: TGTGCCAGCAGCTTAGTAGGAGGGATCTCCTACGAGCAGTACTTC. Amino acids: CASSLVGGISYEQYF.

The chain employs TRBV5-1 and TRBJ2-1; D uncertain. This CDR3 has 17 residues. Germline CDR1 reads SGHRS; CDR2 reads YFSETQ. The V and J ends lost 4 bases and 0 bases respectively, with 17 bases between them. The CDR3 nucleotides are TGCGCCAGCAGCCCCGTCTTGGCGGCGAGCTCCTACAATGAGCAGTTCTTC. As protein: CASSPVLAASSYNEQFF.

The rearrangement joins TRBV5-8 to TRBJ1-3; unclear D gene. The CDR3 covers 18 residues. Between the trimmed V and J ends, which lost 4 bases and 0 bases, there was a span of 20 bases. Germline V CDR1 and CDR2: SGHTS, YDEGEE. The CDR3 is CASSPRYGSIDSGNTIYF. CDR3 bases: TGTGCCAGCAGCCCCCGATATGGATCGATTGACTCTGGAAACACCATATATTTT.

The chain recombines TRBV29-1 with TRBJ2-3; D is uncertain. There are 12 residues in the CDR3. Germline V gene data show CDR1 as SQVTM and CDR2 as ANQGSEA. Trimming removed 7 bases from V and 0 bases from J, with 8 bases in between. CDR3 sequence: CSAAASTDTQYF. CDR3 nucleotides: TGCAGCGCCGCTGCTAGCACAGATACGCAGTATTTT.

The V call is TRBV7-3, the J call TRBJ2-1; D ambiguous. V lost 5 bases, J lost 3 bases, and 8 bases lay in between. CDR3 length: 13 residues. Germline V gives CDR1 SGHTA, CDR2 FQGTGA. The CDR3 loop reads CASSPPFYNEQFF. The DNA of the CDR3 is TGTGCCAGCAGCCCACCCTTCTACAATGAGCAGTTCTTC.

For this clone: Other DNA sequences from this sample encode an identical CDR3 as well. CDR3 nucleotides: TGTGCCAGCAGTTTCGGGACTAGCGGCACAGATACGCAGTATTTT. The encoded protein is CASSFGTSGTDTQYF. The chain joins TRBV27 to TRBJ2-3; 10 bases are a match to TRBD2. V lost 3 bases to trimming and J lost 1 base; unmatched junction nucleotides: 1. CDR1 and CDR2 (germline): MNHEY, SMNVEV (reference sequence). CDR3 length equals 15 residues.

The chain carries TRBV5-1 and TRBJ1-4; D remains ambiguous. Germline V gives CDR1 SGHRS, CDR2 YFSETQ. Trimming took off 9 bases at V and 4 bases at J, with 13 bases between the two ends. This CDR3 has 13 residues. The CDR3 protein is CATRERDNEKLFF. As DNA, the CDR3 is TGCGCCACCCGGGAACGTGATAATGAAAAACTGTTTTTT.

The J gene is TRBJ1-2, the V gene TRBV9; TRBD1 matches at 7 bases. The CDR3 has 15 residues. CDR1 SGDLS and CDR2 YYNGEE come from the germline V gene. J lost 3 bases, V lost 3 bases, and 8 bases had no gene match. Here the CDR3 DNA reads TGTGCCAGCAGCGCTGCTCCCGGGACAGACTATGGCTACACCTTC. Amino acid sequence: CASSAAPGTDYGYTF.

The chain uses TRBV7-8 and TRBJ2-7; D gene uncertain. The ends were cut back, 0 bases at V and 4 bases at J, with 4 bases in the middle. Germline CDR1 SGHVS, CDR2 FQNEAQ. The length of the CDR3 is 12 residues. As DNA, the CDR3 is TGTGCCAGCAGCTTAGCCCAATACGAGCAGTACTTC. Amino acid sequence: CASSLAQYEQYF.

V and J are TRBV19 and TRBJ2-2; perhaps TRBD1 as D (5 bases). V lost 3 bases and J lost 6, with 14 bases in between. CDR1 and CDR2 from the germline V gene are LNHDA and SQIVND (reference sequence). The CDR3 is 15 residues long. CDR3 nucleotide sequence: TGTGCCAGTAGTATCGGCCCAGGGCGACCCGGGGAGCTGTTTTTT. As protein: CASSIGPGRPGELFF.

This rearrangement joins TRBV28 to TRBJ2-3; 14 bases align to TRBD2. V shed 5 bases, J shed 5 bases, and the junction held 0 bases outside the gene matches. The CDR3 is 14 residues long. Per germline, CDR1 MDHEN and CDR2 SYDVKM. This CDR3 reads CASSGLAGGDTQYF. The CDR3 DNA reads TGTGCCAGCAGTGGACTAGCGGGAGGAGATACGCAGTATTTT.

Here the CDR3 reads CASSTGTGPTPDTQYF. The DNA of the CDR3 is TGTGCCAGCAGCACCGGCACAGGGCCAACGCCAGATACGCAGTATTTT. This chain joins TRBV27 and TRBJ2-3, with TRBD1 as a possible D gene (6 bases). The CDR3 has 16 amino acids. V gave up 6 bases and J gave up 4 bases, with 20 bases separating them. CDR1 MNHEY and CDR2 SMNVEV come from the germline V gene (reference sequence).